A selection of T cell receptor beta chains follows, all from one sample in a study of cytomegalovirus exposure and HLA in healthy donors. TCRdb's copy holds only in-frame clones and misses some; the assay was immunoSEQ multiplex PCR. This repertoire includes some 76,000 clones. Sequencing was performed on PBMCs. These receptors were obtained from a female donor in good health and CMV-seropositive. The CDR3 runs from the conserved cysteine through the conserved F or W. A D gene is named only where the DNA matches it firmly.

TGTGCCAGCAGCGCGGGATGGGATAGCTCCTACGAGCAGTACTTC	CASSAGWDSSYEQYF	-	TRBV9	TRBJ2-7
TGTGCCAGCAGCTTAGTTCCAGCGGGAGGCCCCAGGTACGAGCAGTACTTC	CASSLVPAGGPRYEQYF	TRBD2	TRBV7-2	TRBJ2-7
TGTGCCTGGAGTAGGGGGAGCAATCAGCCCCAGCATTTT	CAWSRGSNQPQHF	-	TRBV30	TRBJ1-5
TGTGCCTGGAGTGTACTGGCAGGCGCCGATGGCTACACCTTC	CAWSVLAGADGYTF	-	TRBV30	TRBJ1-2
TGTGCCAGCTCTCCCTCCGGGACAGCGAACACTGAAGCTTTCTTT	CASSPSGTANTEAFF	TRBD1	TRBV18	TRBJ1-1
TGCGCCAGCAGCCAAGATGGGGAGGGATCGGGAACTGAAGCTTTCTTT	CASSQDGEGSGTEAFF	-	TRBV4-3	TRBJ1-1
TGTGCCAGCAGCTGGAACAGGGACTCCTACGAGCAGTACTTC	CASSWNRDSYEQYF	-	TRBV5-6	TRBJ2-7
TGTGCCTGGAGACTATGGGCAGGGATGGTGGTCTTC	CAWRLWAGMVVF	-	TRBV30	TRBJ2-1
TGTGCCAGCAGCTTACAGGGCATCTCTGGGGCCAACGTCCTGACTTTC	CASSLQGISGANVLTF	-	TRBV7-6	TRBJ2-6
TGCGCCAGCAGCTTGGTATCCGGGACTAGCGCGGGGACCCAGTACTTC	CASSLVSGTSAGTQYF	TRBD2	TRBV5-1	TRBJ2-5
TGTGCCAGCTCACCAGGGCCCGGGACAGAGAGCTTAGTGGCCTACGAGCAGTACTTC	CASSPGPGTESLVAYEQYF	TRBD1	TRBV18	TRBJ2-7
TGTGCCAGCAGCGTAGACGGAGTGACTAATGAAAAACTGTTTTTT	CASSVDGVTNEKLFF	-	TRBV9	TRBJ1-4
TGTGCCAGCAGCGCTGGGGAGGACTATGGCTACACCTTC	CASSAGEDYGYTF	-	TRBV2	TRBJ1-2